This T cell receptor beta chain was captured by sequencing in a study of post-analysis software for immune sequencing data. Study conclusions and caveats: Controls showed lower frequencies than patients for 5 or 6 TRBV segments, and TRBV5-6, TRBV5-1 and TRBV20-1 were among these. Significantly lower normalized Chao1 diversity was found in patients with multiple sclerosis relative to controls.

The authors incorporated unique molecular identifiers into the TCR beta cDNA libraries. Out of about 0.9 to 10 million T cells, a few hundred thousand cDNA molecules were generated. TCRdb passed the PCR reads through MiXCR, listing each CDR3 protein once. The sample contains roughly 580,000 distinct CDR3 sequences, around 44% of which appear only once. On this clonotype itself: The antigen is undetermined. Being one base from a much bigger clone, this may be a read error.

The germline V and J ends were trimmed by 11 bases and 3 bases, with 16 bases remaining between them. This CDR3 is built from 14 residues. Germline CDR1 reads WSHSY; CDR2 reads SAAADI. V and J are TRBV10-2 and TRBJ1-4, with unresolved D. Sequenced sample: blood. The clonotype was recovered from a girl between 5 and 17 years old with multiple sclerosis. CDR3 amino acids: CAATTGLSNEKLFF. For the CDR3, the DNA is TGCGCCGCCACGACGGGTTTATCTAATGAAAAACTGTTTTTT.